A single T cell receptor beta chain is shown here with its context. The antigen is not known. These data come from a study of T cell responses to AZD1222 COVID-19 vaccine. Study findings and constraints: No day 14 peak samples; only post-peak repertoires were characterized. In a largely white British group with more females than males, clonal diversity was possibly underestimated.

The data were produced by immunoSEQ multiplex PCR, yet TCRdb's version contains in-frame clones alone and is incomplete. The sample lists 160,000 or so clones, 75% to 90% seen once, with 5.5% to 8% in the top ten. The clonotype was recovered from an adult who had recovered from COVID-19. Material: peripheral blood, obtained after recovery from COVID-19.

The CDR3, as DNA: TGTGCCAGCAGAGGACAGATTTCTGAAAAACTGTTTTTT. It yields the protein CASRGQISEKLFF. The V gene is TRBV28, the J gene TRBJ1-4; D might be TRBD1 (6 bases). The germline CDR1 and CDR2 sequences are MDHEN and SYDVKM. The V end lost 6 bases, the J end lost 7 bases, and 12 bases lay between the germline ends. This CDR3 spans 13 amino acids.